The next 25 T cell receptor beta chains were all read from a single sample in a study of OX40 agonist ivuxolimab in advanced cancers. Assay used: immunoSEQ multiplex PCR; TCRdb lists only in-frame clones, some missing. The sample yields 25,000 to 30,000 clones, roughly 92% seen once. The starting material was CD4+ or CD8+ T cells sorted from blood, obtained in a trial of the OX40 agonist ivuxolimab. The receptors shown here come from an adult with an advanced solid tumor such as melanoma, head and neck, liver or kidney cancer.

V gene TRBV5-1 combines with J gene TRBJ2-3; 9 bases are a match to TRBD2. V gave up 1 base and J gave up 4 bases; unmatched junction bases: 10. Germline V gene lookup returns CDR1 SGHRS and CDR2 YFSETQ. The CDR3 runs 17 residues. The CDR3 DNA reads TGCGCCAGCAGCTTGAGGGCTAGCGGGGTGGGGGCAGATACGCAGTATTTT. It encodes CASSLRASGVGADTQYF.

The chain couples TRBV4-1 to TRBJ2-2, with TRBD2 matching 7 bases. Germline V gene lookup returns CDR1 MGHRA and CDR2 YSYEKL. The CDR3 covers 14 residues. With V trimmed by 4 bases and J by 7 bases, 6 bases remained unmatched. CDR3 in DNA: TGCGCCAGCAGCCCAGCGGGGCGCGGCGGGGAGCTGTTTTTT. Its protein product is CASSPAGRGGELFF.

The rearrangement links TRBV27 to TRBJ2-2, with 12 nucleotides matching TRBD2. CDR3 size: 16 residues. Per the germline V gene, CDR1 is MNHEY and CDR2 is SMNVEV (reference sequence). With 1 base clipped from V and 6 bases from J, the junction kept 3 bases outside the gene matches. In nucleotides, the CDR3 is TGTGCCAGCAGTTTATTACTAGCGGGAGGTGCCGGGGAGCTGTTTTTT. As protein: CASSLLLAGGAGELFF.

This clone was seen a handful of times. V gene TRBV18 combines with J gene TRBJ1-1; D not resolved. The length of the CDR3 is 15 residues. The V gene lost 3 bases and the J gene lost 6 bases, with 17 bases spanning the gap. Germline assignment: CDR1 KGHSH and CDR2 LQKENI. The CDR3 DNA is TGTGCCAGCTCACCGCGGGAGGAAGGTGGTCCTGAAGCTTTCTTT. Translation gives CASSPREEGGPEAFF.

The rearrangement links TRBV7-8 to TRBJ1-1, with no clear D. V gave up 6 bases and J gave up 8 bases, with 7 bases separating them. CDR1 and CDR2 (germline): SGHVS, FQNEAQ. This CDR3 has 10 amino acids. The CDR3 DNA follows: TGTGCCAGCAGTTTAATCGAAGCTTTCTTT. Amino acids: CASSLIEAFF.

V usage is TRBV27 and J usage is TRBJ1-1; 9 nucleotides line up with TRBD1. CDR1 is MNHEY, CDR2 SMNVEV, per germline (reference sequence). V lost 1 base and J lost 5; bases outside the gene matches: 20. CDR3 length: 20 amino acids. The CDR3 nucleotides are TGTGCCAGCAGTTTATATATCGGTCGAGACGGACAGGGGACTTTTACTGAAGCTTTCTTT. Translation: CASSLYIGRDGQGTFTEAFF.

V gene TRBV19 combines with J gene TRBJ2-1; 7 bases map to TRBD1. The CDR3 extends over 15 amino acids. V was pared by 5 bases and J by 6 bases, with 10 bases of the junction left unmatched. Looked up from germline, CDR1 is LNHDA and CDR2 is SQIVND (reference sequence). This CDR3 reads CASSSGTAPVNEQFF. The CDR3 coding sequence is TGTGCCAGTAGTTCCGGGACAGCCCCTGTCAATGAGCAGTTCTTC.

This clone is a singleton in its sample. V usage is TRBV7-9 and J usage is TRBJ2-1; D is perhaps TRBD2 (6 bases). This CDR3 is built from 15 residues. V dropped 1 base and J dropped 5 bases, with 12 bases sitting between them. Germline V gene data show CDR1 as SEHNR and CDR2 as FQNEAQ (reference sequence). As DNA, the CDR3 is TGTGCCAGCAGCTTAGTGATAGCGGAACACAATGAGCAGTTCTTC. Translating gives CASSLVIAEHNEQFF. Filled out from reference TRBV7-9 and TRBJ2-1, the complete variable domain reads DTGVSQNPRHKITKRGQNVTFRCDPISEHNRLYWYRQTLGQGPEFLTYFQNEAQLEKSRLLSDRFSAERPKGSFSTLEIQRTEQGDSAMYLCASSLVIAEHNEQFFGPGTRLTVL.

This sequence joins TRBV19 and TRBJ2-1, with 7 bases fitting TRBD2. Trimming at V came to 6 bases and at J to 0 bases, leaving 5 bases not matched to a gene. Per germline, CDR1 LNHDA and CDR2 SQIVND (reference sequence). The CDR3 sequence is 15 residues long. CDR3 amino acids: CASSMTSFSYNEQFF. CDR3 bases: TGTGCCAGTAGCATGACTAGCTTCTCCTACAATGAGCAGTTCTTC.

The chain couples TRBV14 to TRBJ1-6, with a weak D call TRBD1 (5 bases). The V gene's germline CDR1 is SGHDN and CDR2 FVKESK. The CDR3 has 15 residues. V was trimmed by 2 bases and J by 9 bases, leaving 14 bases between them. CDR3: CASSQLARVSSPLHF. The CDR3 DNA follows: TGTGCCAGCAGCCAACTGGCCAGGGTTTCTTCACCCCTCCACTTT.

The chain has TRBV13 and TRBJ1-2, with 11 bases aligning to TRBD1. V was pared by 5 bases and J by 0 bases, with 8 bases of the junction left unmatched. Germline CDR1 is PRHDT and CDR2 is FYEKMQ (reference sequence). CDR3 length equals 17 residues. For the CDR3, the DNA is TGTGCCAGCAGCCCTTGGACAGGGGGCGCTCCTAACTATGGCTACACCTTC. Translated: CASSPWTGGAPNYGYTF.

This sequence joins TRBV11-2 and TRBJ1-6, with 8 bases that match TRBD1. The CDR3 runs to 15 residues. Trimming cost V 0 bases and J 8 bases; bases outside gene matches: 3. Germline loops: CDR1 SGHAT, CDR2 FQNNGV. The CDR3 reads CASSLESGGYSPLHF. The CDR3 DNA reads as TGTGCCAGCAGCTTAGAGTCAGGGGGCTATTCACCCCTCCACTTT.

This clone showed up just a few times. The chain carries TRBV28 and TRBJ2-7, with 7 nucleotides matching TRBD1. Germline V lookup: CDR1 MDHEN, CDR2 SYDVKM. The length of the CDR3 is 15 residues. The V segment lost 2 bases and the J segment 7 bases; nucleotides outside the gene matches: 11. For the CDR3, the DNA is TGTGCCAGCAGTTTACAGCCCCAAGGGGGCGGTGAGCAGTACTTC. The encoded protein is CASSLQPQGGGEQYF. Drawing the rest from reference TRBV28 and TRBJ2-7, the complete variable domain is DVKVTQSSRYLVKRTGEKVFLECVQDMDHENMFWYRQDPGLGLRLIYFSYDVKMKEKGDIPEGYSVSREKKERFSLILESASTNQTSMYLCASSLQPQGGGEQYFGPGTRLTVT.

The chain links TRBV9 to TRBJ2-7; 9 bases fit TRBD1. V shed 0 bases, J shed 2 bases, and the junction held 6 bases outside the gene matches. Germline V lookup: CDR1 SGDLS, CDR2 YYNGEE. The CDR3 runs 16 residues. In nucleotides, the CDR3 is TGTGCCAGCAGCGTAGCTAGTGGACAGGGGACCTACGAGCAGTACTTC. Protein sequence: CASSVASGQGTYEQYF.

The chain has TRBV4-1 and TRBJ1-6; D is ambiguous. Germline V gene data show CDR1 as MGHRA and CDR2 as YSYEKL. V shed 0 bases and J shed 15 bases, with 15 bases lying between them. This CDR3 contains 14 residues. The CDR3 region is CASSQERSGENLHF. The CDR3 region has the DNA TGCGCCAGCAGCCAAGAGAGAAGCGGGGAGAACCTCCACTTT.

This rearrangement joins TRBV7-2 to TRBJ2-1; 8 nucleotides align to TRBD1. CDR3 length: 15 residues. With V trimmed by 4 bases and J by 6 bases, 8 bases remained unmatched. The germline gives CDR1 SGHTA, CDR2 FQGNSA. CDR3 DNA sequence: TGTGCCAGCAGCTCCGGACAGGGACGGGTCAATGAGCAGTTCTTC. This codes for CASSSGQGRVNEQFF.

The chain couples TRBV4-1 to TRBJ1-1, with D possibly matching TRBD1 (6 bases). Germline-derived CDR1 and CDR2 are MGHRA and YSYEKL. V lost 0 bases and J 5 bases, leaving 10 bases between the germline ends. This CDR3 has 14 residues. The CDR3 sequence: CASSQEARGTEAFF. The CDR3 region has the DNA TGCGCCAGCAGCCAAGAGGCCAGGGGAACTGAAGCTTTCTTT.

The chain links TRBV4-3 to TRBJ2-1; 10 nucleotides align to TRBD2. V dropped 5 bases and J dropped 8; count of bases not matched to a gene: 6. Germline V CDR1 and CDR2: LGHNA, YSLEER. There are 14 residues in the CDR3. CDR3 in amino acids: CASSSGLARHEQFF. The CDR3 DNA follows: TGCGCCAGCAGCTCGGGACTAGCGCGTCATGAGCAGTTCTTC.

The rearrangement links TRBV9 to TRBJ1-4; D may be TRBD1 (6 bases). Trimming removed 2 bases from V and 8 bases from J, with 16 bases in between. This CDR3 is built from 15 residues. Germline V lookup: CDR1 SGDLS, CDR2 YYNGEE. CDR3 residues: CASSVGTGLNEKLFF. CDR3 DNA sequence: TGTGCCAGCAGCGTGGGAACAGGGTTGAACGAAAAACTGTTTTTT.

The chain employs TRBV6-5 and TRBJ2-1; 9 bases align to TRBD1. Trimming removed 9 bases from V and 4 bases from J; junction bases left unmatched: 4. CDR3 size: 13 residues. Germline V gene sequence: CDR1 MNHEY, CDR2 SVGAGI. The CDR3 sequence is CASGTGLYNEQFF. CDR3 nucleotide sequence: TGTGCCAGTGGGACAGGGCTATACAATGAGCAGTTCTTC.

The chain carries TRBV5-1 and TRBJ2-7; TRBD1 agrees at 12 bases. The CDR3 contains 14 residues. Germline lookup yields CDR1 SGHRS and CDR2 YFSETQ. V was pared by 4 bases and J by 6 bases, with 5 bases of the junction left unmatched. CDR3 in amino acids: CASSDPGQGAEQYF. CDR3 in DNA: TGCGCCAGCAGCGACCCGGGACAGGGGGCCGAGCAGTACTTC. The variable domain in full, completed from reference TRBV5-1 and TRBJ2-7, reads KAGVTQTPRYLIKTRGQQVTLSCSPISGHRSVSWYQQTPGQGLQFLFEYFSETQRNKGNFPGRFSGRQFSNSRSEMNVSTLELGDSALYLCASSDPGQGAEQYFGPGTRLTVT.

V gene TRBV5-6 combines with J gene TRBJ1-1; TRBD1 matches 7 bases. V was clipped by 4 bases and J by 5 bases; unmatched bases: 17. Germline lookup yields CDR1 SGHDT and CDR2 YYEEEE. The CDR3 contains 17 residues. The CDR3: CASSLPPTGLWGTEAFF. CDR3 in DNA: TGTGCCAGCAGCCTCCCTCCGACAGGGTTATGGGGAACTGAAGCTTTCTTT. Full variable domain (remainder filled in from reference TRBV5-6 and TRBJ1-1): DAGVTQSPTHLIKTRGQQVTLRCSPKSGHDTVSWYQQALGQGPQFIFQYYEEEERQRGNFPDRFSGHQFPNYSSELNVNALLLGDSALYLCASSLPPTGLWGTEAFFGQGTRLTVV.

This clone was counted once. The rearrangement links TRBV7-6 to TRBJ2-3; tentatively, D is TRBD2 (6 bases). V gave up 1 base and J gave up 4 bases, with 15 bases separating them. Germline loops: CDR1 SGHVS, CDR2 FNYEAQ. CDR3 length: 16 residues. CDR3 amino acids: CASSLGPGSGADTQYF. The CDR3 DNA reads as TGTGCCAGCAGCTTAGGCCCTGGTAGCGGTGCAGATACGCAGTATTTT.

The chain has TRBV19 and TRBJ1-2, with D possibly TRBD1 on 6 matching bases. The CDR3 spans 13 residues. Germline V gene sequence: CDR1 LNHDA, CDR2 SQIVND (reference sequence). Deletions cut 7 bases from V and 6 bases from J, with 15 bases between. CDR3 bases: TGTGCCAGTACAGGGGCCAACTGGGATGGCTACACCTTC. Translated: CASTGANWDGYTF.

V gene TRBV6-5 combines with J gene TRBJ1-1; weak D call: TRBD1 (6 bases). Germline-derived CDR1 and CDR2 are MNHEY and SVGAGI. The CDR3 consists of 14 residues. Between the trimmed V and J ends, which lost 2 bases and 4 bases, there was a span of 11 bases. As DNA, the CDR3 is TGTGCCAGCAGTTACACCGAGACAGGCACTGAAGCTTTCTTT. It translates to CASSYTETGTEAFF.